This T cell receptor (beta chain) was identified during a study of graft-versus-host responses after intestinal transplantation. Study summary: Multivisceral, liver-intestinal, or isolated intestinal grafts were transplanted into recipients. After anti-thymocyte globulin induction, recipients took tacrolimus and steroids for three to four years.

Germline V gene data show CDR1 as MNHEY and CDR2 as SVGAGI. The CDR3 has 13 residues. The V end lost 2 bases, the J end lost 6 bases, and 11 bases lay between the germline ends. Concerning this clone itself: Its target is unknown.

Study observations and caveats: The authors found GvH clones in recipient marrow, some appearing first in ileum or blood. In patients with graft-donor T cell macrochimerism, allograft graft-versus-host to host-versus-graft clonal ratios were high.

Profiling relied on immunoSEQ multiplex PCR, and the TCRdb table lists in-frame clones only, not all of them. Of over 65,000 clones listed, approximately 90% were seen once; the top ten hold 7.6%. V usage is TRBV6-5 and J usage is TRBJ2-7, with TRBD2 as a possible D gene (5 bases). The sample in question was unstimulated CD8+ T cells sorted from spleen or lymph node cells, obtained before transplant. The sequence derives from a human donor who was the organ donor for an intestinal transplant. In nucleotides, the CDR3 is TGTGCCAGCAGTTACGGGCTAGCTGGCGAGCAGTACTTC. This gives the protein CASSYGLAGEQYF.